The rows below give T cell receptor beta chains drawn from one sample of a study of radiotherapy plus CTLA-4 blockade in lung cancer. Here immunoSEQ multiplex PCR was the method, and the copy in TCRdb shows in-frame clones only, minus some. The repertoire consists of approximately 99,000 clones, with around nine tenths occurring once and the leading ten covering nearly 5%. The starting material was peripheral blood, obtained from a patient treated with radiotherapy plus ipilimumab. The receptors were sampled from a human donor with non-small cell lung cancer that progressed on radiotherapy plus ipilimumab. Each CDR3 is given with its conserved first and last residue. A D gene is named only where the DNA matches it firmly. The size of a clone is reported for some rows only, either as once, few or many, or as a class for expanded clones.

V	size	D	J	CDR3	DNA
TRBV5-6	NA	TRBD1	TRBJ1-2	CASTDRGDYGYTF	TGTGCCAGCACCGACAGGGGAGACTATGGCTACACCTTC
TRBV5-1	NA	NA	TRBJ2-1	CASSLGNEQFF	TGCGCCAGCAGCTTGGGGAATGAGCAGTTCTTC
TRBV6-4	NA	NA	TRBJ1-2	CASSDWGAQTTNNYGYTF	TGTGCCAGCAGTGACTGGGGGGCACAGACAACAAATAACTATGGCTACACCTTC
TRBV2	NA	NA	TRBJ2-3	CASPQTDTQYF	TGTGCCAGCCCCCAGACAGATACGCAGTATTTT
TRBV9	NA	NA	TRBJ2-7	CASSPLGEGGGYEQYF	TGTGCCAGCAGCCCTCTGGGTGAGGGGGGCGGATACGAGCAGTACTTC
TRBV19	NA	TRBD1	TRBJ1-1	CASSIEIPLQGAMNTEAFF	TGTGCCAGTAGTATAGAGATCCCCCTACAGGGGGCTATGAACACTGAAGCTTTCTTT
TRBV9	once	NA	TRBJ2-7	CASSVAPGVQYEQYF	TGTGCCAGCAGCGTAGCTCCCGGCGTACAATACGAGCAGTACTTC
TRBV2	NA	TRBD1	TRBJ2-5	CASTSRGRETQYF	TGTGCCAGCACCAGTAGGGGGCGTGAGACCCAGTACTTC
TRBV2	NA	TRBD1	TRBJ2-1	CASSGTGAYSYNEQFF	TGTGCCAGCAGTGGTACAGGGGCCTACTCCTACAATGAGCAGTTCTTC
TRBV30	NA	NA	TRBJ2-3	CAWSTGTPTMGTQYF	TGTGCCTGGAGTACTGGGACGCCCACCATGGGTACGCAGTATTTT
TRBV7-9	once	NA	TRBJ2-6	CASSHLRDSPGANVLTF	TGTGCCAGCAGCCACCTGAGAGACAGCCCTGGGGCCAACGTCCTGACTTTC
TRBV5-4	NA	NA	TRBJ2-7	CASSSGQLEQYF	TGTGCCAGCAGCTCGGGCCAGCTCGAGCAGTACTTC
TRBV6-4	few	NA	TRBJ2-5	CASSDSPGQVETQYF	TGTGCCAGCAGTGACTCGCCGGGGCAGGTGGAGACCCAGTACTTC
TRBV5-6	NA	TRBD1	TRBJ1-2	CASSLGLTGEDGYTF	TGTGCCAGCAGCTTGGGGCTGACAGGGGAGGATGGCTACACCTTC
TRBV5-1	NA	NA	TRBJ1-3	CASSLVGSSGNTIYF	TGCGCCAGCAGCTTGGTGGGCAGCTCTGGAAACACCATATATTTT
TRBV2	NA	TRBD1	TRBJ1-4	CASSEPGQVEKLFF	TGTGCCAGCAGTGAACCCGGACAGGTTGAAAAACTGTTTTTT
TRBV11-3	NA	NA	TRBJ1-6	CASAIGTHNSPLHF	TGTGCCAGCGCCATAGGGACCCACAATTCACCCCTCCACTTT
TRBV18	NA	NA	TRBJ2-1	CASSLRRGNSDEQFF	TGTGCCAGCTCACTGAGGCGCGGGAACAGCGATGAGCAGTTCTTC
TRBV5-1	NA	TRBD1	TRBJ1-1	CASNLRGRVGTEAFF	TGCGCCAGCAATCTCAGGGGGCGGGTTGGGACTGAAGCTTTCTTT
TRBV15	once	NA	TRBJ2-2	CATSQTADTGELFF	TGTGCCACCAGCCAGACAGCGGACACCGGGGAGCTGTTTTTT
TRBV10-2	NA	NA	TRBJ1-1	CASSDPYPSTEAFF	TGCGCCAGCAGTGACCCCTACCCGAGCACTGAAGCTTTCTTT
TRBV9	once	TRBD2	TRBJ2-1	CASSQREAPRLSNEQFF	TGTGCCAGCAGCCAGCGGGAGGCTCCTAGGTTGAGCAATGAGCAGTTCTTC
TRBV5-1	NA	NA	TRBJ1-2	CASSLEPPRPDGHNYGYTF	TGCGCCAGCAGCTTGGAACCACCACGGCCGGATGGACATAACTATGGCTACACCTTC
TRBV4-2	once	TRBD1	TRBJ2-2	CASSQGPMRTGGTGELFF	TGTGCCAGCAGCCAAGGCCCCATGCGGACAGGGGGCACCGGGGAGCTGTTTTTT
TRBV2	NA	NA	TRBJ1-4	CASRDGYNEKLFF	TGTGCCAGCAGGGACGGATATAATGAAAAACTGTTTTTT
TRBV19	NA	TRBD2	TRBJ2-7	CASSIGGSSYEQYF	TGTGCCAGTAGTATAGGCGGGAGCTCCTACGAGCAGTACTTC
TRBV7-2	once	NA	TRBJ2-3	CASSRGLVVDTQYF	TGTGCCAGCAGCCGGGGGCTAGTTGTAGATACGCAGTATTTT
TRBV5-1	NA	NA	TRBJ2-4	CASSLATLNIQYF	TGCGCCAGCAGCTTAGCGACACTCAACATTCAGTACTTC
TRBV6-5	NA	TRBD2	TRBJ2-1	CASSYGTSVLNEQFF	TGTGCCAGCAGTTACGGGACTAGCGTCCTCAATGAGCAGTTCTTC
TRBV13	NA	TRBD2	TRBJ2-1	CASSPRLAGGGSYNEQFF	TGTGCCAGCAGCCCCCGGCTAGCGGGGGGGGGCTCCTACAATGAGCAGTTCTTC
TRBV11-3	NA	TRBD2	TRBJ2-1	CASSFRPKSLAGGANEQFF	TGTGCCAGCAGCTTCAGACCCAAGTCACTAGCGGGAGGCGCGAATGAGCAGTTCTTC
TRBV5-1	NA	TRBD2	TRBJ2-3	CASSFGVLAGGRTDTQYF	TGCGCCAGCAGCTTTGGAGTACTAGCGGGAGGTAGGACAGATACGCAGTATTTT
TRBV12-1	NA	NA	TRBJ2-7	CASSHSCDTYEQYF	TGTGCCAGCAGCCATTCATGCGATACCTACGAGCAGTACTTC
TRBV27	NA	NA	TRBJ2-5	CASSYFGQVNLGTQYF	TGTGCCAGCAGTTACTTCGGGCAGGTTAACTTGGGGACCCAGTACTTC
TRBV28	NA	NA	TRBJ1-2	CASSTRGGYTF	TGTGCCAGCAGCACTCGGGGGGGCTACACCTTC
TRBV6-5	NA	TRBD1	TRBJ1-4	CASSSGTGATNEKLFF	TGTGCCAGCAGTTCCGGGACAGGGGCAACTAATGAAAAACTGTTTTTT
TRBV21-1	NA	NA	TRBJ2-7	CASSKVGTSGRGEQYF	TGTGCCAGCAGCAAAGTAGGGACTAGCGGGAGAGGCGAGCAGTACTTC
TRBV18	NA	NA	TRBJ2-1	CASSPHRDGEQFF	TGTGCCAGCTCACCACACAGGGACGGTGAGCAGTTCTTC